The clone carrying this TCR beta chain was seen ten or more times. Its antigen is still unknown. This sample was taken from a study of T cells in Graves' hyperthyroidism and ophthalmopathy. Study results and limitations: In blood, most of the thyroid clonotypes expanded above 0.001 were also present. Ophthalmopathy could be told apart from stable hyperthyroidism with a 13 V-J model.

Germline V gives CDR1 SQVTM, CDR2 ANQGSEA. The CDR3 totals 13 residues. V gave up 6 bases and J gave up 2 bases, with 13 bases separating them. Used for diagnoses were clinical symptoms, serum thyroxine and TRAb, thyroid ultrasound and orbital computed tomography. 10 ml of fresh peripheral blood supplied the PBMCs. The TCR beta CDR3 regions underwent amplification using RNA transcripts as the source. HTBI primers were used for first-round RT-PCR of the TCR CDR3. TCRdb processed the multiplex PCR reads anew with MiXCR; each CDR3 protein has one entry. The sample lists almost 350,000 distinct CDR3 sequences, less than 20% occurring once.

Source material: blood. The genes are TRBV29-1 and TRBJ1-1; D is perhaps TRBD1 (5 bases). The receptor was isolated from a middle-aged woman with Graves' ophthalmopathy. CDR3 amino acids: CSVKTDPNTEAFF. DNA for the CDR3: TGCAGCGTCAAGACAGACCCTAACACTGAAGCTTTCTTT.